This T cell receptor (beta chain) comes out of a study of blood T cell repertoires in COVID-19. Looking at the study overall: Acute-phase and convalescent COVID-19 samples originated in the United States, Italy and Spain.

In the source study's methods: By means of reference gene primer amplification, nucleated cell counts were estimated. Some clones are missing from TCRdb's copy, which holds only in-frame ones; the method was immunoSEQ multiplex PCR. Clone size and the V and J calls come from that table; the DNA yielded D and trimming. The sample comprises about 77,000 clones, 90% of which are singletons, and 15% to 20% rests with the top ten. V trimming: 0 bases; J trimming: 4 bases; junction bases outside the gene matches: 6. Germline V gene sequence: CDR1 MNHEY, CDR2 SMNVEV (reference sequence). The CDR3 covers 16 residues.

The receptor was isolated from an elderly woman with active or convalescent COVID-19. The material sequenced was peripheral blood. The rearrangement links TRBV27 to TRBJ2-5; the match to TRBD2 covers 9 bases. CDR3 DNA: TGTGCCAGCAGTTTATCCCTGGCGGGGGGGAGAGAGACCCAGTACTTC. It encodes CASSLSLAGGRETQYF.